At least ten counts were recorded for the clone carrying this TCR beta chain. No antigen is known for it. This record comes from a study of Graves' ophthalmopathy and Graves' hyperthyroidism. As for the study in general: The authors collected peripheral blood at initial diagnosis, before any treatment.

Diagnosis used clinical symptoms, serum thyroxine, TRAb, thyroid ultrasound and orbital computed tomography. A volume of 10 ml of fresh peripheral blood supplied the PBMCs. This CDR3 has 15 amino acids. Germline CDR1 reads SGHRS; CDR2 reads YFSETQ. Trimming took off 0 bases at V and 0 bases at J, with 6 bases between the two ends. Beta-chain TCR CDR3 regions were amplified from RNA transcripts. RT-PCR was first run with HTBI primers, then multiplex PCR in a second round. One entry per CDR3 protein results from TCRdb running MiXCR on the multiplex PCR reads. Found here are under 350,000 distinct CDR3 sequences, about a sixth of them singletons; the top ten hold 10% to 15%. Points from the study as a whole: Distinction of ophthalmopathy from stable hyperthyroidism by a 13-signature model reached approximately 88% sensitivity and 81.08% specificity.

Sequenced: peripheral blood. This sequence originates from an adult man with Graves' ophthalmopathy. V usage is TRBV5-1 and J usage is TRBJ2-2, with no clear D. The CDR3 loop is CASSLEATNTGELFF. CDR3 bases: TGCGCCAGCAGCTTGGAAGCTACGAACACCGGGGAGCTGTTTTTT.